This is a list of T cell receptor beta chains from one sample in a study of T cell responses to AZD1222 COVID-19 vaccine. Some clones are missing from TCRdb's copy, which holds only in-frame ones; the method was immunoSEQ multiplex PCR. The data show 130,000 or so clones, with more than 65% seen just once and roughly a quarter held by the top ten. The input for sequencing was peripheral blood, taken 28 days after the second AZD1222 dose. All receptors derive from an adult who received the AZD1222 COVID-19 vaccine. The CDR3 runs from the conserved cysteine through the conserved F or W. A D gene is named only where the DNA matches it firmly. The size field is filled for only some rows; it gives once, few, many or a size class.

v_gene	d_gene	abundance	j_gene	CDR3aa	CDR3nt
TRBV11-3	TRBD2	once	TRBJ2-5	CASSSTSGGVVGTQYF	TGTGCCAGCAGCTCTACTAGCGGGGGGGTTGTGGGGACCCAGTACTTC
TRBV3-1/TRBV3-2	TRBD2	-	TRBJ2-5	CASSQEVGTSGGLLYF	TGTGCCAGCAGCCAAGAGGTCGGGACTAGCGGGGGGCTGCTGTACTTC
TRBV7-9	-	-	TRBJ1-1	CASSGGNTEAFF	TGTGCCAGCAGTGGAGGTAACACTGAAGCTTTCTTT
TRBV28	-	-	TRBJ1-6	CASSLGQLFSPLHF	TGTGCCAGCAGTTTAGGACAGCTGTTTTCACCCCTCCACTTT
TRBV27	TRBD1	-	TRBJ1-5	CASSGQGDQPQHF	TGTGCCAGCAGTGGACAGGGTGATCAGCCCCAGCATTTT
TRBV30	-	-	TRBJ1-4	CAWSVGGKVLGLFF	TGTGCCTGGAGTGTAGGCGGAAAAGTGTTAGGACTGTTTTTT
TRBV11-2	-	once	TRBJ2-5	CASSLGGAGETQYF	TGTGCCAGCAGCTTAGGCGGGGCTGGGGAGACCCAGTACTTC
TRBV12-3/TRBV12-4	-	once	TRBJ2-5	CASSPGGETQYF	TGTGCCAGCAGCCCTGGGGGGGAGACCCAGTACTTC
TRBV19	-	-	TRBJ1-2	CASSMANHGYTF	TGTGCCAGTAGTATGGCAAATCATGGCTACACCTTC
TRBV2	-	-	TRBJ2-1	CASSDLRANEQFF	TGTGCCAGCAGTGACCTAAGAGCCAATGAGCAGTTCTTC
TRBV5-1	-	-	TRBJ1-2	CASSLDGANYGYTF	TGCGCCAGCAGCTTGGACGGAGCTAACTATGGCTACACCTTC
TRBV4-1	TRBD2	-	TRBJ2-3	CASSQEGLAGGFTDTQYF	TGCGCCAGCAGCCAAGAGGGACTAGCGGGGGGGTTTACAGATACGCAGTATTTT
TRBV12-3/TRBV12-4	-	-	TRBJ2-1	CASSRGAGSLFF	TGTGCCAGCAGCCGTGGGGCAGGGAGCCTCTTCTTC
TRBV6-2/TRBV6-3	-	-	TRBJ1-5	CASSYSSDGLVKPQHF	TGTGCCAGCAGTTACTCATCGGACGGGTTGGTTAAGCCCCAGCATTTT
TRBV5-8	TRBD2	-	TRBJ2-3	CASSFVSGRADTQYF	TGTGCCAGCAGCTTTGTTAGCGGGAGGGCAGATACGCAGTATTTT
TRBV7-2	-	-	TRBJ2-2	CASSLVDRTGELFF	TGTGCCAGCAGCTTAGTTGACCGCACCGGGGAGCTGTTTTTT
TRBV4-1	-	-	TRBJ1-3	CASSQGGGGAVGNTIYF	TGCGCCAGCAGCCAAGGGGGAGGGGGGGCAGTCGGAAACACCATATATTTT
TRBV5-1	-	-	TRBJ2-5	CASSLGGGTLRETQYF	TGCGCCAGCAGCTTGGGGGGCGGGACACTGCGGGAGACCCAGTACTTC
TRBV11-2	-	few	TRBJ2-2	CASSFMSGIFTGELFF	TGTGCCAGCAGCTTTATGTCAGGGATTTTTACCGGGGAGCTGTTTTTT
TRBV4-1	TRBD1	-	TRBJ2-7	CASSPYTTGRSYEQYF	TGCGCCAGCAGCCCGTATACGACAGGGCGCTCCTACGAGCAGTACTTC
TRBV18	TRBD1	-	TRBJ2-4	CASSSVQGASAKNIQYF	TGTGCCAGCTCATCAGTTCAGGGGGCATCGGCCAAAAACATTCAGTACTTC
TRBV10-3	-	-	TRBJ2-7	CATNYSPYEQYF	TGTGCCACCAATTACAGTCCCTACGAGCAGTACTTC
TRBV6-1	TRBD1	-	TRBJ2-7	CASSEVGTATSPYF	TGTGCCAGCAGTGAAGTGGGGACAGCCACTTCACCGTACTTC
TRBV9	-	-	TRBJ2-7	CASSVGRGETYEQYF	TGTGCCAGCAGCGTAGGAAGGGGGGAGACCTACGAGCAGTACTTC
TRBV5-8	-	-	TRBJ2-5	CASSRRVRRNQETQYF	TGTGCCAGCAGCCGCCGTGTCCGACGGAATCAAGAGACCCAGTACTTC
TRBV14	-	-	TRBJ1-4	CASSPERARGNEKLFF	TGTGCCAGCAGCCCGGAGAGGGCCAGGGGAAATGAAAAACTGTTTTTT
TRBV9	-	once	TRBJ1-1	CASSVSGVKGGNTEAFF	TGTGCCAGCAGCGTTTCAGGGGTGAAAGGGGGAAATACTGAAGCTTTCTTT
TRBV3-1/TRBV3-2	-	-	TRBJ1-1	CASSLHRVTSTEAFF	TGTGCCAGCAGCCTTCACAGGGTTACTAGCACTGAAGCTTTCTTT